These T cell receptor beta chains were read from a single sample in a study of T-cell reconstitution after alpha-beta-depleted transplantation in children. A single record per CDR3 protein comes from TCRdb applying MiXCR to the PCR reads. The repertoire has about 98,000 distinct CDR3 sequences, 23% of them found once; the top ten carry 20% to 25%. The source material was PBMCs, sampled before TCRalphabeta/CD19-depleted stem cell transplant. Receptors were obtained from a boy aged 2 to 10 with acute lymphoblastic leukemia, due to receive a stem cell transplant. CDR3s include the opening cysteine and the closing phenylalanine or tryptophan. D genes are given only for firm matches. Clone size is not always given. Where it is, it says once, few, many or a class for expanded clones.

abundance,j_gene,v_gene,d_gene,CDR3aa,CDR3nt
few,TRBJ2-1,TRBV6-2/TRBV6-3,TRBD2,CASSYSGGRARDEQFF,TGTGCCAGCAGTTACTCCGGCGGGAGGGCCAGGGATGAGCAGTTCTTC
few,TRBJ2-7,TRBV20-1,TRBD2,CSATWASGVYYEQYF,TGCAGTGCCACTTGGGCTAGCGGAGTATACTACGAGCAGTACTTC
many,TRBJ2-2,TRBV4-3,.,CASSQAGTQNTGELFF,TGCGCCAGCAGCCAGGCCGGGACCCAGAACACCGGGGAGCTGTTTTTT
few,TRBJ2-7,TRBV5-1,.,CASRPRAAGEQYF,TGCGCCAGCAGGCCGCGGGCCGCGGGCGAGCAGTACTTC
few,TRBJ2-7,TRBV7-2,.,CASSLHSYHSYEQYF,TGTGCCAGCAGCCTGCATTCCTATCACTCCTACGAGCAGTACTTC
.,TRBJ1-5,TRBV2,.,CASSEWGEDQPQHF,TGTGCCAGCAGTGAATGGGGGGAGGATCAGCCCCAGCATTTT
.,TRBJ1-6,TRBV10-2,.,CASSEEGVDSPLHF,TGCGCCAGCAGTGAAGAGGGGGTGGATTCACCCCTCCACTTT
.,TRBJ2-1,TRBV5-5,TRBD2,CASSPTSGGGLEQFF,TGTGCCAGCAGCCCAACTAGCGGAGGGGGTCTTGAGCAGTTCTTC
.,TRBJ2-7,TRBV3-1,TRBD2,CASSPTMGLAEGPRNEQYF,TGTGCCAGCAGCCCCACCATGGGACTAGCGGAGGGGCCCAGGAACGAGCAGTACTTC
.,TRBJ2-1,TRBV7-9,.,CASRGVLDEQFF,TGTGCCAGCCGGGGTGTTTTGGATGAGCAGTTCTTC
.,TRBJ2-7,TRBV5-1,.,CASSPGSHEQYF,TGCGCCAGCAGCCCAGGGTCCCACGAGCAGTACTTC
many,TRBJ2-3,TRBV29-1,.,CSVSAGQTDTQYF,TGCAGCGTTTCCGCGGGACAAACAGATACGCAGTATTTT
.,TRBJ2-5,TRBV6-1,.,CASSEALGTQETQYF,TGTGCCAGCAGTGAAGCCCTCGGGACCCAAGAGACCCAGTACTTC
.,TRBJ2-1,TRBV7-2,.,CASSPTGLRVEQFF,TGTGCCAGCAGCCCGACTGGTCTGCGAGTGGAGCAGTTCTTC
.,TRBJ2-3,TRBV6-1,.,CASSRVQSTDTQYF,TGTGCCAGCAGTCGAGTCCAGAGCACAGATACGCAGTATTTT
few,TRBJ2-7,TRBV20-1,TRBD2,CSPEGTSTEQYF,TGCAGTCCGGAGGGGACTAGCACCGAGCAGTACTTC
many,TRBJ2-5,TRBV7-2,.,CASSLRVQETQYF,TGTGCCAGCAGCTTGAGGGTTCAAGAGACCCAGTACTTC
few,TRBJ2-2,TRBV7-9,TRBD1,CASSPPRTGSTGELFF,TGTGCCAGCAGCCCGCCAAGGACAGGAAGTACCGGGGAGCTGTTTTTT
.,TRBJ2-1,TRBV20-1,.,CSVGGGDDNEQFF,TGCAGTGTTGGAGGAGGGGACGACAATGAGCAGTTCTTC
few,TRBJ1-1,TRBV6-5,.,CASSPQGTEAFF,TGTGCCAGCAGTCCGCAGGGTACTGAAGCTTTCTTT
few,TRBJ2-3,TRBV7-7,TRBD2,CASSSRAGGTDTQYF,TGTGCCAGCAGCTCACGAGCGGGAGGCACAGATACGCAGTATTTT
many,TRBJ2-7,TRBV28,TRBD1,CASRQGWEQYF,TGTGCCAGCAGACAGGGGTGGGAGCAGTACTTC
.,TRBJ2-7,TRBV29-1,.,CSIVAERYEQYF,TGCAGCATCGTAGCGGAGCGTTACGAGCAGTACTTC
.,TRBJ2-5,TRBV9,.,CASSPSALGGETQYF,TGTGCCAGCAGCCCATCGGCCCTCGGAGGGGAGACCCAGTACTTC
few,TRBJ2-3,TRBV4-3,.,CASSQDGKSTDTQYF,TGCGCCAGCAGCCAAGATGGCAAGAGCACAGATACGCAGTATTTT
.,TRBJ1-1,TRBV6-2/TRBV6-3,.,CASSFGQLIFF,TGTGCCAGCAGTTTCGGACAGCTTATCTTCTTT
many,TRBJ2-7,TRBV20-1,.,CSATDGPTYEQYF,TGCAGTGCTACTGACGGACCAACATACGAGCAGTACTTC
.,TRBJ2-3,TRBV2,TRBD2,CASRGLAEGTDTQYF,TGTGCCAGCAGGGGACTAGCGGAGGGCACAGATACGCAGTATTTT
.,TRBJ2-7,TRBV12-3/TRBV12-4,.,CASSFMGLRSEQYF,TGTGCCAGCAGTTTCATGGGACTCCGGAGCGAGCAGTACTTC
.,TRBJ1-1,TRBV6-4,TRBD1,CASSAGDSAYTEAFF,TGTGCCAGCAGTGCCGGGGACAGCGCCTACACTGAAGCTTTCTTT
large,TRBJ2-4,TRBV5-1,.,CASSLDPGKNIQYF,TGCGCCAGCAGCTTGGACCCTGGCAAAAACATTCAGTACTTC
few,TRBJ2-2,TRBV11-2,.,CASSLDLKRRGYGELFF,TGTGCCAGCAGCTTAGATCTCAAGCGGAGGGGGTACGGGGAGCTGTTTTTT
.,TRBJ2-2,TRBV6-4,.,CASSDSPGTGELFF,TGTGCCAGCAGTGACTCGCCAGGAACCGGGGAGCTGTTTTTT
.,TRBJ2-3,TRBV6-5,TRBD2,CTSSYLLLAGTDTQYF,TGTACCAGCAGTTACTTACTTCTAGCGGGCACAGATACGCAGTATTTT
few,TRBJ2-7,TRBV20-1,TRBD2,CSALPGLAYEQYF,TGCAGTGCCTTACCGGGACTAGCCTACGAGCAGTACTTC
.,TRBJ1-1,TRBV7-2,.,CASSLSAGGEAFF,TGTGCCAGCAGCCTCTCGGCTGGGGGTGAAGCTTTCTTT
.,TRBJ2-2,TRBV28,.,CASSGHPTGELFF,TGTGCCAGCTCGGGACATCCCACCGGGGAGCTGTTTTTT
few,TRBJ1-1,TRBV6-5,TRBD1,CASSYLDRGSTEAFF,TGTGCCAGCAGTTACCTGGACAGGGGGTCCACTGAAGCTTTCTTT
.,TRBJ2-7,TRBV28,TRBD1,CASSLRDRASYEQYF,TGTGCCAGCAGCCTCCGGGACAGAGCCTCCTACGAGCAGTACTTC
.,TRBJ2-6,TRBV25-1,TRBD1,CASSRGQGGSGANVLTF,TGTGCCAGCAGTCGCGGACAGGGCGGCTCTGGGGCCAACGTCCTGACTTTC
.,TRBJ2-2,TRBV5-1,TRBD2,CASSLVAGDGGELFF,TGCGCCAGCAGCTTGGTGGCGGGAGATGGCGGGGAGCTGTTTTTT
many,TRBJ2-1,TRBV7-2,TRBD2,CASSLEPSGYNEQFF,TGTGCCAGCAGCTTAGAGCCTAGCGGATACAATGAGCAGTTCTTC